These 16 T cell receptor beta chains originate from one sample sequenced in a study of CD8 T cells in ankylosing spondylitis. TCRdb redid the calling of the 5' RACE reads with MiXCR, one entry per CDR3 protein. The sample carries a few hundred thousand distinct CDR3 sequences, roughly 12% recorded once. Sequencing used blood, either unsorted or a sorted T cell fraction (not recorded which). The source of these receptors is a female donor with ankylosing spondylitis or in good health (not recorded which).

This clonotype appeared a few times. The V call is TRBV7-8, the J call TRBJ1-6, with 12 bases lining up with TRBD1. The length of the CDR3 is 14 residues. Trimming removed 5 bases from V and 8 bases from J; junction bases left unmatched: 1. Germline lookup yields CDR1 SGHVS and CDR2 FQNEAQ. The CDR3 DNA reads TGTGCCAGCAGCGGGACAGGGGGCTATTCACCCCTCCACTTT. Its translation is CASSGTGGYSPLHF.

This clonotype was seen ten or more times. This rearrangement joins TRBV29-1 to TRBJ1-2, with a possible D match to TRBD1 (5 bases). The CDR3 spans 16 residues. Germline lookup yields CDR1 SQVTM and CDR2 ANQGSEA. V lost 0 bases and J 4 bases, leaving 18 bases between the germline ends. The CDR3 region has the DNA TGCAGCGTTGAAGACGGGGGACCCTCACTTACCTATGGCTACACCTTC. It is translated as CSVEDGGPSLTYGYTF.

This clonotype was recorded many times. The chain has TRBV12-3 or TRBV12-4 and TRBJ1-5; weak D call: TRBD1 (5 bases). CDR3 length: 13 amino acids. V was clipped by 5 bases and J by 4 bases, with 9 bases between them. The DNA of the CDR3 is TGTGCCAGCAGTAGGGACGGGAATCAGCCCCAGCATTTT. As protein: CASSRDGNQPQHF.

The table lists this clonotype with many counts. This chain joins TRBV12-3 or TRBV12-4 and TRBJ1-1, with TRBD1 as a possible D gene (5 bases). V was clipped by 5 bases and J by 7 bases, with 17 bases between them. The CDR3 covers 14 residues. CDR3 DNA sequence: TGTGCCAGCAGTCCCATAGGCCTAGGGGATGAAGCTTTCTTT. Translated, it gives CASSPIGLGDEAFF.

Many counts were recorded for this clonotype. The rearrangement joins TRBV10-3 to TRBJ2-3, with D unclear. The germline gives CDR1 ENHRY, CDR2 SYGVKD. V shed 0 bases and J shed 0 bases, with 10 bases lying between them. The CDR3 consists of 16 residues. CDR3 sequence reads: CAISESGTASTDTQYF. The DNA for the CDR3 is TGTGCCATCAGTGAGTCGGGTACAGCTAGCACAGATACGCAGTATTTT.

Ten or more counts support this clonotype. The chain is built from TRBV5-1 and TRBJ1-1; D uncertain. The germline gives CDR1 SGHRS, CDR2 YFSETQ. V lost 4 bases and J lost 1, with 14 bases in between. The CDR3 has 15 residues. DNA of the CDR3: TGCGCCAGCAGCCCCACCAAGGGCAAGAACACTGAAGCTTTCTTT. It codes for CASSPTKGKNTEAFF. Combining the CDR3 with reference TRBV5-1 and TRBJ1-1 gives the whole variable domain KAGVTQTPRYLIKTRGQQVTLSCSPISGHRSVSWYQQTPGQGLQFLFEYFSETQRNKGNFPGRFSGRQFSNSRSEMNVSTLELGDSALYLCASSPTKGKNTEAFFGQGTRLTVV.

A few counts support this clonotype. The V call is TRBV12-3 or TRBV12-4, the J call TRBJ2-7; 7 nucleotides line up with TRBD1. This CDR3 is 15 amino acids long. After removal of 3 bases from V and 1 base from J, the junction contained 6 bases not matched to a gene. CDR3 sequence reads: CASSLRTTGSYEQYF. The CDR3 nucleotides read TGTGCCAGCAGTTTGAGAACGACAGGGTCCTACGAGCAGTACTTC.

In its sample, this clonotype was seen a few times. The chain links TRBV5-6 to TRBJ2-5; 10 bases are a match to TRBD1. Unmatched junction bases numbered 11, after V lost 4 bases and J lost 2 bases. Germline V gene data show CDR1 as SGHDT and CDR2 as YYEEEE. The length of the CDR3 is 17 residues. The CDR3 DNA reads TGTGCCAGCAGCCCAAGGGACAGGGGCCTCGTACAAGAGACCCAGTACTTC. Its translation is CASSPRDRGLVQETQYF.

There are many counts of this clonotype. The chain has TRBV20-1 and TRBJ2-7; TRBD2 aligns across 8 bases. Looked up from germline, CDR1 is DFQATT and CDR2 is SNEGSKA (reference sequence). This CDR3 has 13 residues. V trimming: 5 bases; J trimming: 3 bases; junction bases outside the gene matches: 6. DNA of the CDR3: TGCAGTGCTTCCAGCGGGAGTGGCTACGAGCAGTACTTC. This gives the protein CSASSGSGYEQYF.

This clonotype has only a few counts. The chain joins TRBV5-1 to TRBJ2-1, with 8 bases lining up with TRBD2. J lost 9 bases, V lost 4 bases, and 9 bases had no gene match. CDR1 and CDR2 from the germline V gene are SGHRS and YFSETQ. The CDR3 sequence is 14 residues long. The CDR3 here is CASSTGLVGVEQFF. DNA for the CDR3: TGCGCCAGCAGCACGGGACTAGTTGGTGTTGAGCAGTTCTTC.

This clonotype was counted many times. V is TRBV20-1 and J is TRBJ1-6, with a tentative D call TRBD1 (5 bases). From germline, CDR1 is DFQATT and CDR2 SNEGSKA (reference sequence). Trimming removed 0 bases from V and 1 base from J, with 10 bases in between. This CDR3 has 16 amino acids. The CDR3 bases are TGCAGTGCTAGAGATCCCAGGGTTTCCTATAATTCACCCCTCCACTTT. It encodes CSARDPRVSYNSPLHF.

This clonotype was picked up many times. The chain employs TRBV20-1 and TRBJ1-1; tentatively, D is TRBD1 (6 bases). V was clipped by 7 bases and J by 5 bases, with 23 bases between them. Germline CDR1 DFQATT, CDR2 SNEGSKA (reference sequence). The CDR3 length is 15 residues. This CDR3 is CSVPIRQAPETEAFF. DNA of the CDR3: TGCAGTGTTCCGATCCGACAGGCGCCGGAGACTGAAGCTTTCTTT.

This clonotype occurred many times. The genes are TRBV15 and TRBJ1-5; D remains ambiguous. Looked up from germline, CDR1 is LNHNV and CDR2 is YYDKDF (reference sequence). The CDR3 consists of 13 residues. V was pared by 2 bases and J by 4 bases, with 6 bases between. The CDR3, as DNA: TGTGCCACCAGCAGACAGGTGAATCAGCCCCAGCATTTT. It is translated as CATSRQVNQPQHF.

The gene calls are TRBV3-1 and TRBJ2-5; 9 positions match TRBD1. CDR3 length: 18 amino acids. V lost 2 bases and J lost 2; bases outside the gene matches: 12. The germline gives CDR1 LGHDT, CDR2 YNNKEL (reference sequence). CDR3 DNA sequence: TGTGCCAGCAGCCAATCGGGACAGGGATTACTGTGGCAAGAGACCCAGTACTTC. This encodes CASSQSGQGLLWQETQYF.

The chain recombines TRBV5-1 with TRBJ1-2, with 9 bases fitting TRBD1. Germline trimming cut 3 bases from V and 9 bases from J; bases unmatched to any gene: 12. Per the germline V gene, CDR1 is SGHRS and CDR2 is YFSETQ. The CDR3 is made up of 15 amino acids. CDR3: CASSYTSGDRERYTF. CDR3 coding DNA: TGCGCCAGCAGCTATACCTCCGGGGACAGGGAGCGCTACACCTTC. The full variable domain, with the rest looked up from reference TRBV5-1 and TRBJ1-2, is KAGVTQTPRYLIKTRGQQVTLSCSPISGHRSVSWYQQTPGQGLQFLFEYFSETQRNKGNFPGRFSGRQFSNSRSEMNVSTLELGDSALYLCASSYTSGDRERYTFGSGTRLTVV.

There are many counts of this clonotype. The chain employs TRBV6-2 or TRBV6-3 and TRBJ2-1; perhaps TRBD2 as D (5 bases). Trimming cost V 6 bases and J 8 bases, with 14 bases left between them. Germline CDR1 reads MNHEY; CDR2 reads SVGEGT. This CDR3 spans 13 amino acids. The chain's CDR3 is CASSPRTLYEQFF. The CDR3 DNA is TGTGCCAGCAGCCCGCGGACTCTTTATGAGCAGTTCTTC.